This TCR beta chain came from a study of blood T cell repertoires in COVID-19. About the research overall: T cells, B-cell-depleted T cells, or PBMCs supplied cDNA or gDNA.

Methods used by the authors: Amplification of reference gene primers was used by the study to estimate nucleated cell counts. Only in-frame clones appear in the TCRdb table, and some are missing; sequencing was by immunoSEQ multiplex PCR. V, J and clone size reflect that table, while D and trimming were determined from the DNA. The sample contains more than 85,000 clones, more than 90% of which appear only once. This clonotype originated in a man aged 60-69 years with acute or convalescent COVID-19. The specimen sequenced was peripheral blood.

The CDR3 protein is CASSSTWGATQYF. The CDR3 nucleotides read TGTGCCAGCAGTTCAACATGGGGCGCTACGCAGTATTTT. V usage is TRBV5-8 and J usage is TRBJ2-3; perhaps TRBD1 as D (5 bases). Germline V gene data show CDR1 as SGHTS and CDR2 as YDEGEE. The CDR3 has 13 residues. V was pared by 5 bases and J by 8 bases, with 15 bases between.